The 5 T cell receptor beta chains reported below all come from one sample, sequenced in a study of T-cell memory formation after mild COVID-19. Each CDR3 protein gets one entry after TCRdb re-called the 5' RACE reads with MiXCR. The sample holds approximately 98,000 distinct CDR3 sequences, roughly a sixth seen once. Material for sequencing was PBMCs or a T cell subset sorted from them (not recorded which). Receptor source: a man between 18 and 29 years old who had mild COVID-19 (a few samples of this study predate the infection). Cell type and time point are not known.

The V call is TRBV7-2, the J call TRBJ2-5; 12 positions match TRBD2. Losses at the gene ends were 8 bases for V and 3 bases for J; bases not matched to a gene: 1. CDR1 and CDR2 (germline): SGHTA, FQGNSA. This CDR3 has 13 amino acids. The CDR3 DNA reads as TGTGCCAGCCCTAGCGGGAGGGAAGAGACCCAGTACTTC. It codes for CASPSGREETQYF.

This clonotype was counted only a few times. This rearrangement joins TRBV5-1 to TRBJ2-2; D ambiguous. This CDR3 spans 14 amino acids. The germline V gene has CDR1 SGHRS and CDR2 YFSETQ. V lost 4 bases and J 7 bases, leaving 14 bases between the germline ends. CDR3 DNA sequence: TGCGCCAGCAGCGGAGCGTTGGTGGACGGGGAGCTGTTTTTT. It encodes CASSGALVDGELFF.

The table lists this clonotype with a few counts. The chain combines TRBV19 with TRBJ1-1; D is undetermined. Germline V gives CDR1 LNHDA, CDR2 SQIVND (reference sequence). V lost 5 bases, J lost 1 base, and 5 bases lay in between. This CDR3 comprises 12 residues. The CDR3 protein is CASSGWNTEAFF. CDR3 bases: TGTGCCAGTAGTGGGTGGAACACTGAAGCTTTCTTT.

The chain recombines TRBV3-1 with TRBJ1-2; tentative D call: TRBD1 (5 bases). The germline V gene encodes CDR1 LGHDT and CDR2 YNNKEL (reference sequence). Trimming took off 3 bases at V and 10 bases at J, with 24 bases between the two ends. This CDR3 has 16 residues. Here the CDR3 DNA reads TGTGCCAGCAGCCACTATTTGGGACCAAGCTCAGTGGTCTACACCTTC. The encoded protein is CASSHYLGPSSVVYTF.

This clonotype was picked up a small number of times. The chain links TRBV27 to TRBJ1-4; D gene uncertain. The CDR3 is made up of 16 amino acids. Germline lookup yields CDR1 MNHEY and CDR2 SMNVEV (reference sequence). Trimming removed 5 bases at V and 4 bases at J, with 17 bases between. The CDR3 DNA is TGTGCCAGCAGTCAAAGGACTGGTGGAGGTAATGAAAAACTGTTTTTT. Amino acid sequence: CASSQRTGGGNEKLFF. Full variable domain (outside the CDR3, taken from reference TRBV27 and TRBJ1-4): EAQVTQNPRYLITVTGKKLTVTCSQNMNHEYMSWYRQDPGLGLRQIYYSMNVEVTDKGDVPEGYKVSRKEKRNFPLILESPSPNQTSLYFCASSQRTGGGNEKLFFGSGTQLSVL.